This record concerns one T cell receptor beta chain sequence. Its antigen is not known. Between the trimmed V and J ends, which lost 11 bases and 3 bases, there was a span of 19 bases. This CDR3 contains 15 residues. CDR1 MNHNY and CDR2 SVGAGI come from the germline V gene (reference sequence). Deep was the level used in running the assay. This table comes from immunoSEQ multiplex PCR, and its TCRdb copy is limited to in-frame clones, with some not included. The repertoire holds some 2 million clones, about 95% seen once, with 1.2% in the top ten. Naive CD8 cells were CD45RO-negative, positively selected for CCR7, excluding terminally differentiated effector memory CD45RA+ cells. The data were taken from a study of shared clonotypes between healthy human individuals. Study-level results: Among non-shared clonotypes, generation probabilities were lower than among those shared by all four donors. The small donor group covered limited genetic and exposure diversity. Clonotypes that were shared across four donors made up roughly 5% of naive CD4 clonotypes.

The TCR originated in a man in his late teens or twenties in good health. The material sequenced was naive CD8+ T cells sorted from blood. The chain recombines TRBV6-6 with TRBJ1-4; tentative D call: TRBD1 (5 bases). The CDR3 reads CACRDAHSANEKLFF. DNA of the CDR3: TGTGCCTGCCGGGACGCCCATTCGGCTAATGAAAAACTGTTTTTT.